This T cell receptor (beta chain) was profiled in a study of blood T cell repertoires in COVID-19. Across the study: The study drew acute and convalescent COVID-19 samples from the United States, Italy and Spain. In each case, the material was cDNA or gDNA derived from T cells, B-cell-depleted T cells, or PBMCs.

There are 15 residues in the CDR3. The germline gives CDR1 MDHEN, CDR2 SYDVKM. How the authors handled the data: The authors estimated nucleated cell counts from reference gene primer amplification. The repertoire was sequenced with immunoSEQ multiplex PCR; TCRdb's copy has only in-frame clones and lacks some. V and J calls plus clone size are reproduced from that table; the DNA served to infer D and trimming. Among around 100,000 clones listed, 80% to 85% were seen once. In its sample, this clone was seen a few times. Sequence at one end of the junction differs from germline and may be a read error. The receptor was isolated from a man aged 70 or older with active or convalescent COVID-19. Sequenced input: peripheral blood. This chain joins TRBV28 and TRBJ1-1, with TRBD1 identical over 11 bases. CDR3 nucleotide sequence: TGTGCCAGCAGCTTATGGACAGGGGGCGGGACTGAAGCTTTCTTT. It encodes CASSLWTGGGTEAFF.